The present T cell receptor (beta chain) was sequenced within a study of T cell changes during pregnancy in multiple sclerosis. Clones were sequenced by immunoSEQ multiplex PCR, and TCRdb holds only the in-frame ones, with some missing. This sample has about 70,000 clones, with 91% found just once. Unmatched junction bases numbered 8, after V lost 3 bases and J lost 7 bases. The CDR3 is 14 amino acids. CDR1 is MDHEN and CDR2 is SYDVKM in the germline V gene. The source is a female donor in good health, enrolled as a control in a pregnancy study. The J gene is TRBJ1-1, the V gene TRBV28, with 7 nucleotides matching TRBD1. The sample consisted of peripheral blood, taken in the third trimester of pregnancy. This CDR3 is CASSFVVSGGEAFF. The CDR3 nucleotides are TGTGCCAGCAGTTTTGTTGTGTCAGGGGGTGAAGCTTTCTTT.